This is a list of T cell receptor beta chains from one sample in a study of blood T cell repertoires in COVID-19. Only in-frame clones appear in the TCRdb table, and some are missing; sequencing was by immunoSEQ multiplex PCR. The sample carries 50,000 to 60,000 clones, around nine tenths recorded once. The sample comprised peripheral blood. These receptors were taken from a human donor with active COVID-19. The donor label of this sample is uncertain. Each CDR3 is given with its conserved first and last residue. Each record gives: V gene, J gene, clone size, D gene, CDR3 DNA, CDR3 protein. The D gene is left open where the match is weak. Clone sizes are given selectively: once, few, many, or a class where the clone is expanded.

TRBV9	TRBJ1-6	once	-	TGTGCCAGCAGCGCCGCCGGCGGGGTCTCCTATAATTCACCCCTCCACTTT	CASSAAGGVSYNSPLHF
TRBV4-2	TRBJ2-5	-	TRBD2	TGTGCCAGCAGCCCGAGCGGGGGGAGGGGAGAGACCCAGTACTTC	CASSPSGGRGETQYF
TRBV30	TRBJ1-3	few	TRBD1	TGTGCCTGGACCACAGGGGCGAGTGGAAACACCATATATTTT	CAWTTGASGNTIYF
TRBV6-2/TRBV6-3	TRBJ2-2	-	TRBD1	TGTGCCAGCAGCGGGAAGGGGGCGGTAACGGGGGAGCTGTTTTTT	CASSGKGAVTGELFF
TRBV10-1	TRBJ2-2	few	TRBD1	TGCGCCAGCAGTGAGGACAGGGTTGACACCGGGGAGCTGTTTTTT	CASSEDRVDTGELFF
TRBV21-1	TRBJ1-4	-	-	TGTGCCAGCAGCAGCCTCGGACAGGGGCAGGGTGAAAAACTGTTTTTT	CASSSLGQGQGEKLFF
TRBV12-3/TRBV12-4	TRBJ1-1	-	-	TGTGCCAGCAGTCCCGGGACAACAAATAAAGCTTTCTTT	CASSPGTTNKAFF
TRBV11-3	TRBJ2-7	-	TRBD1	TGTGCCAGCAGCTTACAGGGGGAAGACGAGCAGTACTTC	CASSLQGEDEQYF
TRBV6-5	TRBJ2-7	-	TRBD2	TGTGCCAGCAGTTACTCGGGAGGGACCGGCGAGCAGTACTTC	CASSYSGGTGEQYF
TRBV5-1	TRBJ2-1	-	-	TGCGCCAGCAGCTCAGAGACTAGTTACAATGAGCAGTTCTTC	CASSSETSYNEQFF
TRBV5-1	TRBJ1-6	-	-	TGCGCCAGCAGCTTGAACAGGGAGCTTTCACCCCTCCACTTT	CASSLNRELSPLHF
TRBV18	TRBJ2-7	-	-	TGTGCCAGCTCCGCCGGGGGCGAGCAGTACTTC	CASSAGGEQYF
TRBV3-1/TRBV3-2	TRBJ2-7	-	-	TGTGCCAGCAGCCAAGATCCCAGCGGGTATTCCTACGAGCAGTACTTC	CASSQDPSGYSYEQYF
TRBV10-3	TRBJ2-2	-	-	TGTGCCATCATGGAACAGGGTACCACCGGGGAGCTGTTTTTT	CAIMEQGTTGELFF
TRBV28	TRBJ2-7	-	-	TGTGCCAGCAGTTTGCTAGCGTCCTCCTACGAGCAGTACTTC	CASSLLASSYEQYF
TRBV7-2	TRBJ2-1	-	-	TGTGCCAGCAGCTTAGAAGGGTACTGGGGGGCCTACAATGAGCAGTTCTTC	CASSLEGYWGAYNEQFF
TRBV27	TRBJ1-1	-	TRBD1	TGTGCCAGCAGTTACGGACAGGGGAACACTGAAGCTTTCTTT	CASSYGQGNTEAFF
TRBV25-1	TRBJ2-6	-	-	TGTGCCAGCAGTGAGGGCGGGTCACCTGGGGCCAACGTCCTGACTTTC	CASSEGGSPGANVLTF